Listed below are T cell receptor beta chains from one sample, sequenced in a study of cytomegalovirus exposure and HLA in healthy donors. Generated by immunoSEQ multiplex PCR, the TCRdb table keeps only in-frame clones and is missing some. Here the sample spans approximately 90,000 clones, under 80% being singletons. What was sequenced was PBMCs. The receptor source for this set is a male donor in good health and CMV-seronegative. CDR3s include the opening cysteine and the closing phenylalanine or tryptophan. A D gene is named only where the DNA matches it firmly.

TRBV7-9	TRBD1	TRBJ1-1	CASSSQLTGSNTEAFF
TRBV6-1	-	TRBJ2-5	CASSGVGRPSETQYF
TRBV11-2	TRBD1	TRBJ1-1	CASSSPGGWSTEAFF
TRBV25-1	-	TRBJ1-4	CASSFSSGGLSGQLFF
TRBV27	-	TRBJ1-6	CATQMANSPLHF
TRBV27	-	TRBJ2-5	CASSLDPRGETQYF
TRBV28	-	TRBJ1-2	CASSLAGVGYGYTF
TRBV7-2	-	-	CASSLGSGTPSYEQYF
TRBV10-3	TRBD1	TRBJ1-1	CAIRQGEAEAFF
TRBV28	-	TRBJ1-2	CASSPNRDDGYTF
TRBV7-9	TRBD1	TRBJ2-2	CASSRKTGDTGELFF
TRBV28	TRBD1	TRBJ1-1	CASSLRRGDRVTEAFF
TRBV9	-	TRBJ2-3	CASSVSNTQYF
TRBV5-1	-	TRBJ1-1	CASSLMAAKMNTEAFF
TRBV5-6	TRBD1	TRBJ2-1	CASSLLDRGDNEQFF
TRBV10-2	-	TRBJ1-5	CASLPVNSNQPQHF
TRBV5-1	TRBD1	TRBJ2-3	CASSPGTAPSTDTQYF
TRBV27	-	TRBJ1-2	CASSRGRGNYGYTF
TRBV20-1	-	-	CSARDSYEQYF
TRBV29-1	-	TRBJ1-2	CSADRGYTF
TRBV19	TRBD1	TRBJ2-7	CASSLTGERTYEQYF
TRBV6-1	-	TRBJ1-3	CASSDQLGGNTIYF
TRBV10-2	TRBD1	TRBJ2-1	CASRKDRGLPTPQFF
TRBV12-5	-	TRBJ1-2	CASGLGQNYGYTF
TRBV7-8	TRBD1	TRBJ2-5	CASSLGPRQGKAQETQYF
TRBV4-1	-	TRBJ1-1	CASSQGLLRIILNTEAFF
TRBV6-5	TRBD1	TRBJ1-4	CASSPGQGIAEKLFF
TRBV29-1	TRBD1	TRBJ1-1	CSVEKGQGTEAFF
TRBV5-1	-	TRBJ2-1	CASSLNNEQFF
TRBV12-5	TRBD1	TRBJ2-2	CASGMTGGRGELFF
TRBV11-3	TRBD2	TRBJ2-1	CASSLEIAGHNEQFF
TRBV28	-	TRBJ2-3	CASSLYRDTYTDTQYF
TRBV9	-	TRBJ1-4	CASSVVGRPNEKLFF
TRBV15	TRBD2	TRBJ2-2	CATSRGSGGTGELFF
TRBV4-3	TRBD1	TRBJ2-5	CASSQQQGAIQETQYF
TRBV5-8	-	TRBJ1-1	CASSYGGVMNTEAFF
TRBV18	-	TRBJ1-5	CASSPISQGKDQPQHF
TRBV5-4	TRBD1	TRBJ2-7	CASSFLDRALGEQYF
TRBV5-1	-	TRBJ1-2	CASSLNREGGYTF
TRBV7-6	-	TRBJ1-4	CASSLMEGVNEKLFF
TRBV7-2	-	TRBJ2-3	CASSLVVTDTQYF
TRBV5-1	TRBD1	TRBJ1-3	CASSVGTAGNTIYF
TRBV27	-	TRBJ1-1	CASSWTKVAEAFF
TRBV27	TRBD1	TRBJ2-1	CASSLGTGGGNEQFF
TRBV4-2	-	TRBJ1-2	CASSQDPGGANRGYTF
TRBV6-5	TRBD1	TRBJ2-1	CASSNNYRGDNEQFF
TRBV7-9	-	TRBJ1-1	CASSNRNTGNTEAFF
TRBV28	TRBD2	TRBJ2-1	CASIAMGRELYNEQFF
TRBV9	-	TRBJ1-2	CARFTAPGGKRGYTF
TRBV5-1	-	TRBJ1-2	CASSSGNGYTF
TRBV19	-	TRBJ1-1	CASITSGWTAEAFF
TRBV9	-	TRBJ1-1	CASSVVTDTEAFF
TRBV19	TRBD1	TRBJ1-6	CASRRGQGNSPLHF
TRBV10-1	TRBD1	TRBJ2-3	CASSPGQPTDTQYF